This entry concerns a single T cell receptor (beta chain). The antigen this receptor binds is unknown. Base-call qualities are not available, and no considerably larger clone is one nucleotide away. The germline V gene (reference sequence) yields DFQATT for CDR1 and SNEGSKA for CDR2. V is reduced by 3 bases and J by 3 bases, leaving a spacing of 11 bases between them. The cysteine opens and the phenylalanine closes a CDR3 of 14 amino acids. The read is trimmed to its CDR3 DNA, 42 bases read in frame from base 1. The CDR3 regions of human TCRbeta chains were subjected to immunosequencing. Under the source paper's analysis protocol: TCRs in the repertoires were matched against a reference library of SARS-CoV-2-specific TCRs that had been generated with the MIRA antigen-specificity platform. Breadth meant the fraction of unique TCRs that were SARS-CoV-2-associated, whereas depth meant the fraction of total T cells that were SARS-CoV-2-associated. Using the MIRA data, each spike-specific TCR was assigned both to the spike region to which the TCR was reactive and to a CD4 or CD8 class. Log10-transformed breadth and depth values were compared by one-way ANOVA with Sidak's multiple comparisons tests. In TCRdb, the immuneACCESS table is reduced to in-frame sequences with V and J assigned. These tables do not hold every clone; where another copy was compared, an unresolved V gene accounts for under half, and the others remain unexplained. Clonal size and the V and J genes are those of that table, whereas D and trimming came from the DNA. The sample table lists approximately 110,000 clones, about 90% of them with a count of one. The ten largest account for over 6.5% of the sample.

This specimen belongs to a study of T cell responses to AZD1222 COVID-19 vaccine (dated by TCRdb to the early 2020s). Broadly, across the study: AZD1222 recipients with second doses at about 4 weeks or about 12 weeks were pooled, because spike-specific TCR depth and breadth did not differ between schedules. A total of 230 to 250 trial participants underwent TCR sequencing, of whom 200 to 220 had received two doses of AZD1222 and about 26 had received two doses of the MenACWY control vaccine. Trial participants were enrolled into age subgroups of 18-55, 56-69 and 70-plus years, which contained approximately 150, 28 and 58 TCR-sequenced participants, respectively. Overall study outcomes, separate from this receptor: A significant rise in spike-specific TCR breadth and depth was observed after two AZD1222 doses relative to day 0 and relative to MenACWY recipients. Only six AZD1222 recipients were SARS-CoV-2 seropositive at baseline, limiting conclusions about previously exposed vaccinees. Because no samples from the day 14 peak response were available, repertoires could be characterized only after the peak T cell response. The 56-69-year group was small, and its depth increase did not reach significance, likely because of low power. Nearly half of unique spike-specific TCRs reportedly recognized epitopes outside regions mutated in the B.1.351 and B.1.1.7 variants. Vaccine-associated CD4 TCRs spanned the whole spike protein, with dominant responses in regions 160-218 and 743-854. Participants were mostly white British and included more females than males, and it was suggested by the authors that clonal diversity may have been underestimated.

Taken with the paper, the label for time point translates to: baseline before first vaccination. Vaccinee samples came from UK trials COV001 and COV002, including a single-blind randomized controlled phase 2/3 trial of AZD1222 (ChAdOx1 nCoV-19) in healthy adults. For TCRbeta chain sequencing, PBMC samples were collected from trial participants at day 0 and at day 28 after the second dose. The chain is assembled from TRBV20-1 and TRBJ1-4; TRBD1 could be the D gene, as 5 bases match. Sequencing used peripheral blood, obtained on day 0 of AZD1222 vaccination. This TCR was recovered from an adult in good health. The bases are TGCAGTGCTAGTACCTCGACAGCTAATGAAAAACTGTTTTTT. Translated, this is CSASTSTANEKLFF.